This T cell receptor beta chain was obtained from a study of T cell responses to AZD1222 COVID-19 vaccine (dated by TCRdb to the early 2020s). General notes on the study: AZD1222 recipients given second doses at about 4 weeks or at about 12 weeks were pooled, since spike-specific TCR depth and breadth were not found to differ between the two schedules. TCR sequencing covered approximately 230 trial participants: about 210 given two doses of AZD1222 and about 26 given two doses of MenACWY control vaccine. Trial participants were enrolled by age into subgroups of 18-55, 56-69 and 70-plus years, and about 150, 27 and 61 TCR-sequenced participants, respectively, were included in these subgroups. The research as a whole found: After two AZD1222 doses, spike-specific TCR breadth and depth were significantly higher than at day 0 and than in MenACWY recipients. Epitopes outside the regions mutated in the B.1.351 and B.1.1.7 variants were reportedly recognized by nearly half of the unique spike-specific TCRs. Because no day 14 peak-response samples were available, repertoires were characterized only after the peak T cell response. Conclusions about previously exposed vaccinees are limited because only five to seven AZD1222 recipients were SARS-CoV-2 seropositive at baseline. Vaccine-associated CD4 TCRs spanned the whole spike protein, with dominant responses in regions 160-218 and 743-854. The 56-69-year group was small, and its depth increase did not reach significance, likely because of low power. Most participants were white British and females outnumbered males, and the authors suggested that clonal diversity may have been underestimated.

The CDR3 regions of human TCRbeta chains were analyzed by immunosequencing. The study's processing was this. Repertoire TCRs were checked for matches against a reference library of SARS-CoV-2-specific TCRs that had been generated using the MIRA antigen-specificity platform. Breadth was defined as the fraction of unique TCRs that were SARS-CoV-2-associated, and depth was defined as the fraction of total T cells that were SARS-CoV-2-associated. Each spike-specific TCR was assigned to its reactive spike region and to a CD4 or CD8 class using the MIRA data. Log10-transformed breadth and depth values were compared by one-way ANOVA with Sidak's multiple comparisons tests. Entries here come from immuneACCESS through TCRdb and include only in-frame sequences with V and J called. Some clones fail to appear in such tables; in the studies checked, an unresolved V gene covers under half of the shortfall, and the cause of the remainder is unknown. D and trimming come from the DNA, and the V and J calls and clone size come from that table. The sample table holds 100,000 to 150,000 clones, of which 89% were seen once. The leading ten clones occupy almost 4.5% of the sample.

What the time point label conveys for this sample: baseline before first vaccination. The vaccinee samples were drawn from two UK trials, COV001 and COV002, one of which was a single-blind randomized controlled phase 2/3 trial testing AZD1222 (ChAdOx1 nCoV-19) in healthy adults. For TCRbeta chain sequencing, PBMC samples were collected from trial participants at day 0 and at day 28 after the second dose. With regard to this clone: The specificity of this receptor is unknown. No quality values exist for individual bases; no much larger clone is one base distant.

The sample in question was peripheral blood, obtained on day 0 of AZD1222 vaccination. The receptor was isolated from an adult in good health.

The CDR3 protein sequence reads: CASSTGRLGDYEQYF. The nucleotides read TGTGCCAGCAGTACAGGAAGGCTCGGGGACTACGAGCAGTACTTC. The sequence is built from TRBV2 and TRBJ2-7; the D segment might be TRBD1 or TRBD2, since each matches 5 bases. V drops 5 bases and J drops 3 bases, leaving 17 bases in between. Taken from the germline V gene, the CDR1 and CDR2 loops are SNHLY and FYNNEI. The CDR3, cysteine through phenylalanine, is 15 amino acids long. The sequence is cut down to CDR3 DNA, 45 bases in frame from base 1.